This T cell receptor beta chain was identified during a study of shared clonotypes between healthy human individuals. Looking at the study overall: Aged between 18 and 49, the donors were two women and three men. General study results and limits: Incompleteness in sorted-subset sequencing, despite large depth, was shown by rarefaction.

Comment on this clone: What it binds is unknown.

Sequenced by immunoSEQ multiplex PCR; TCRdb stores in-frame clones only, minus some. The data show about 670,000 clones, with approximately 79% seen just once and under 2% held by the top ten. CDR1 is KGHSH and CDR2 is LQKENI in the germline V gene. The CDR3 has 13 residues. With 2 bases removed from V and 3 bases from J, the gap between germline ends came to 7 bases. The sample consisted of memory CD4+ T cells sorted from blood. The subset was: CD45RA-negative fraction. The TCR sequence derives from a woman aged 25 to 39 in good health. The chain joins TRBV18 to TRBJ1-1, with D unclear. CDR3 amino acids: CASSPRSYTEAFF. The CDR3 DNA reads as TGTGCCAGCTCACCAAGGAGCTACACTGAAGCTTTCTTT.